This passage covers 2 T cell receptor beta chains from one sample sequenced in a study of human T cells and chemical hapten exposure. Via MiXCR, TCRdb re-called the RACE reads, giving one row per CDR3 protein. The data show roughly 250,000 distinct CDR3 sequences, with over 8% seen just once and 2% to 3% held by the top ten. The sample's time point: pre-sensitization, week 0. As to treatment: therapeutic diphenylcyclopropenone sensitization with weekly scalp DPC. Sequences were derived from whole blood, sampled in connection with sensitization to the hapten diphenylcyclopropenone (DPC). The receptors come from a middle-aged woman with alopecia areata. Some clones in this sample may be carry-over from other donors' samples.

The chain combines TRBV28 with TRBJ1-6, with no clear D. The CDR3 runs 14 residues. The V and J ends lost 4 bases and 10 bases respectively, with 14 bases between them. CDR1 and CDR2 (germline): MDHEN, SYDVKM. CDR3 in amino acids: CASSSEGSGSPLHF. In DNA, the CDR3 is TGTGCCAGCAGTTCCGAGGGTTCTGGCTCACCCCTCCACTTT.

The rearrangement links TRBV2 to TRBJ2-5; no clear D. This CDR3 comprises 15 residues. V was trimmed by 3 bases and J by 7 bases, leaving 18 bases between them. Germline CDR1 and CDR2: SNHLY and FYNNEI. CDR3: CASSDMAADATTQYF. DNA of the CDR3: TGTGCCAGCAGTGACATGGCAGCAGACGCTACGACCCAGTACTTC.